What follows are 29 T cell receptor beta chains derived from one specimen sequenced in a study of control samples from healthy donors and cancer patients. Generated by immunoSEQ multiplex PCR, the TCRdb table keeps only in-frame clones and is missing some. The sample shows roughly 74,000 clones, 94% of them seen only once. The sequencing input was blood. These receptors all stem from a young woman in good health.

The CDR3 nucleotides read TGCGCCAGCAGCCATCCTCAGGGCTACGAGCAGTACTTC. Translating gives CASSHPQGYEQYF. The V call is TRBV4-1, the J call TRBJ2-7, with D possibly being TRBD1 (5 bases). Trimming stripped 3 bases from V and 3 bases from J, with 9 bases between. The CDR3 loop spans 13 amino acids. Germline V lookup: CDR1 MGHRA, CDR2 YSYEKL.

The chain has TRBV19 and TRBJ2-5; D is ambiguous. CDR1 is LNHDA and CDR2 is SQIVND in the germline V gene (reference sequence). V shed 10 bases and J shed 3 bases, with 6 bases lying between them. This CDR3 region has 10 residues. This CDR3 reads CATGKETQYF. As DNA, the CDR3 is TGTGCCACCGGAAAAGAGACCCAGTACTTC.

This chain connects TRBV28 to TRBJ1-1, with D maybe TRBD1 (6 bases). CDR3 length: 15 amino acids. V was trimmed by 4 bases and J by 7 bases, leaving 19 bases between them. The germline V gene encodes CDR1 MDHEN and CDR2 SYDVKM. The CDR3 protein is CASSYRTAFGLEAFF. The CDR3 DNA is TGTGCCAGCAGTTACCGGACAGCTTTTGGACTTGAAGCTTTCTTT.

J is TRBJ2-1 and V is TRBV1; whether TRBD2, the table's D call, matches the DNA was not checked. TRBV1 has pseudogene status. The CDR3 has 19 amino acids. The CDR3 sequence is CTSSQALPTSGSSYNEQFF. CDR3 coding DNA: TGCACCAGCAGCCAGGCGCTTCCAACTAGCGGGAGTTCCTACAATGAGCAGTTCTTC.

CDR3 DNA sequence: TGCAGTGCTCGCCTTCTACAAGCTTTCTTT. This codes for CSARLLQAFF. This rearrangement joins TRBV20-1 to TRBJ1-1; D is ambiguous. Trimming left V 5 bases short and J 9 bases short, with 10 bases between. From germline, CDR1 is DFQATT and CDR2 SNEGSKA (reference sequence). CDR3 length: 10 residues.

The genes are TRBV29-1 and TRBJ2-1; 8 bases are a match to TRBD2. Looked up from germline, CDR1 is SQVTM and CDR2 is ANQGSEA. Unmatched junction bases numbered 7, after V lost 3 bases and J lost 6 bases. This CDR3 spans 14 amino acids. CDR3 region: CSVDGGRLSNEQFF. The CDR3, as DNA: TGCAGCGTTGACGGCGGGAGGCTTTCCAATGAGCAGTTCTTC.

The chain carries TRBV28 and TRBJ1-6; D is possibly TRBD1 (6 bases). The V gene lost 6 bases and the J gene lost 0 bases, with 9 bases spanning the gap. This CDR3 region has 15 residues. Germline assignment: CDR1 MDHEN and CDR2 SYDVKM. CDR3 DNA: TGTGCCAGCAGGGGCAGGGGCTCCTATAATTCACCCCTCCACTTT. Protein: CASRGRGSYNSPLHF.

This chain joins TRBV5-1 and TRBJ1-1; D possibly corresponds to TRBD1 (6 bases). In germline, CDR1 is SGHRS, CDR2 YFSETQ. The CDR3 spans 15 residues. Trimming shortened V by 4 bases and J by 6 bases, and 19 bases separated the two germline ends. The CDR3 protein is CASSGGQGGWAEAFF. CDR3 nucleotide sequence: TGCGCCAGCAGCGGGGGACAAGGAGGTTGGGCTGAAGCTTTCTTT.

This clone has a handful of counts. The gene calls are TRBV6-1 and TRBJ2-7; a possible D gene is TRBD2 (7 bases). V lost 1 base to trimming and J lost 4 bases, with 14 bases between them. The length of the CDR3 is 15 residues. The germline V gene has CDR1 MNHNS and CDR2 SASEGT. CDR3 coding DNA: TGTGCCAGCAGTGAAGAAACGGGGGGCAGTTACGAGCAGTACTTC. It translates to CASSEETGGSYEQYF.

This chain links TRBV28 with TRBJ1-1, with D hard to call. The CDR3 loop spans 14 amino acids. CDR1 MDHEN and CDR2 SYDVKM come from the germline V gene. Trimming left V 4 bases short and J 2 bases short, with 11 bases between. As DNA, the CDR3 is TGTGCCAGCAGTTATTCCTCGAGAAACACTGAAGCTTTCTTT. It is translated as CASSYSSRNTEAFF.

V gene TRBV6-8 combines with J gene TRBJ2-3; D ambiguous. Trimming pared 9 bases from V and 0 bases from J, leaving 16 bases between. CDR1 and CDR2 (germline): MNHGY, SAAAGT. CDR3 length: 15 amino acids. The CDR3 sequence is CARPKGKTSTDTQYF. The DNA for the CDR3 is TGTGCCAGACCCAAAGGGAAAACTAGCACAGATACGCAGTATTTT.

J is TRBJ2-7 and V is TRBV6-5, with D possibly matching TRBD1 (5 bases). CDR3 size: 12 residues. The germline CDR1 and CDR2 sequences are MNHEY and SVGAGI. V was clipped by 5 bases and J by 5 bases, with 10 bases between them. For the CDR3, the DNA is TGTGCCAGCAGTCAAACCAGGGACGAGCAGTACTTC. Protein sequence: CASSQTRDEQYF.

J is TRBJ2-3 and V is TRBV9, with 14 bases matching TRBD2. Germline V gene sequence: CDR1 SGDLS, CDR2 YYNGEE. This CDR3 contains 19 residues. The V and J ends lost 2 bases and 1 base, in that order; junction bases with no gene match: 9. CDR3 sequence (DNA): TGTGCCAGCAGCGTGCGAGGGACTAGCGGGAGCGTCGGCACAGATACGCAGTATTTT. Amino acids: CASSVRGTSGSVGTDTQYF. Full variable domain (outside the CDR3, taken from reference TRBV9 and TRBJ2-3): DSGVTQTPKHLITATGQRVTLRCSPRSGDLSVYWYQQSLDQGLQFLIQYYNGEERAKGNILERFSAQQFPDLHSELNLSSLELGDSALYFCASSVRGTSGSVGTDTQYFGPGTRLTVL.

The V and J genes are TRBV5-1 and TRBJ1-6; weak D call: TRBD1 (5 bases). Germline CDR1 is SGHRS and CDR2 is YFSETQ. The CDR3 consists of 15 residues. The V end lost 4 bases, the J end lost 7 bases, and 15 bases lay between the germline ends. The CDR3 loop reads CASSLDGTENSPLHF. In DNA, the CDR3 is TGCGCCAGCAGCCTGGATGGGACGGAAAATTCACCCCTCCACTTT.

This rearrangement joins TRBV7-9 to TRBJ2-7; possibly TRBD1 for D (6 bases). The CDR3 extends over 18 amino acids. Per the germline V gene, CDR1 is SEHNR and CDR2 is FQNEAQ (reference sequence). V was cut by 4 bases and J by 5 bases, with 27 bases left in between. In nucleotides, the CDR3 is TGTGCCAGCAGCTCGACGACATCCTACAGGGTCTCTTGGCACGAGCAGTACTTC. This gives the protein CASSSTTSYRVSWHEQYF.

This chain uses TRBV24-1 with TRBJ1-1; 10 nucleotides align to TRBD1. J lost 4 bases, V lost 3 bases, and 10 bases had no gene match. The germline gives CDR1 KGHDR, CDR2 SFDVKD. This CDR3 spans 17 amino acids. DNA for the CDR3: TGTGCCACCAGTGATAGGGACAGGGGACTCGGAAGCACTGAAGCTTTCTTT. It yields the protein CATSDRDRGLGSTEAFF.

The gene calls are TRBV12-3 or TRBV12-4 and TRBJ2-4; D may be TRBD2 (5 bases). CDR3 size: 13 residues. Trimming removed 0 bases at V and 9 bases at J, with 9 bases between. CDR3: CASSLAPRGIQYF. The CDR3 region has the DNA TGTGCCAGCAGTTTAGCCCCTCGGGGCATTCAGTACTTC.

CDR3 protein: CASSLLAGEGEQFF. In DNA, the CDR3 is TGTGCCAGCAGCTTACTAGCGGGAGAAGGTGAGCAGTTCTTC. The chain employs TRBV11-2 and TRBJ2-1; 10 bases fit TRBD2. The V segment lost 2 bases and the J segment 9 bases; nucleotides outside the gene matches: 4. The V gene's germline CDR1 is SGHAT and CDR2 FQNNGV. The CDR3 is 14 residues long.

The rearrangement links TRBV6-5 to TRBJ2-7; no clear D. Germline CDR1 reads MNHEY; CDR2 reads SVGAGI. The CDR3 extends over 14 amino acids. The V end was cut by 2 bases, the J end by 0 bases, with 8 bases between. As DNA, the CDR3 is TGTGCCAGCAGTTACAGGCAGAGCTCCTACGAGCAGTACTTC. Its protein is CASSYRQSSYEQYF.

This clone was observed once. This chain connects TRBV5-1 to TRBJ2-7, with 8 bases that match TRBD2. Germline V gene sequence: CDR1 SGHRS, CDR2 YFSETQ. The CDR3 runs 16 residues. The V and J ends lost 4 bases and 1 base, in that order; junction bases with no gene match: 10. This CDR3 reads CASSPPSREASYEQYF. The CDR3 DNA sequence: TGCGCCAGCAGCCCTCCCTCGCGGGAGGCGTCCTACGAGCAGTACTTC.

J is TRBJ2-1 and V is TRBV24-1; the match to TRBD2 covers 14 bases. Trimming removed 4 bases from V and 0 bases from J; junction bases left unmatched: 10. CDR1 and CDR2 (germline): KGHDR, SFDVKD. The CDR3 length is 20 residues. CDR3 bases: TGTGCCACCAGTGACCCATCCGGGACTAGCGGGAGAGGCTCCTACAATGAGCAGTTCTTC. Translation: CATSDPSGTSGRGSYNEQFF.

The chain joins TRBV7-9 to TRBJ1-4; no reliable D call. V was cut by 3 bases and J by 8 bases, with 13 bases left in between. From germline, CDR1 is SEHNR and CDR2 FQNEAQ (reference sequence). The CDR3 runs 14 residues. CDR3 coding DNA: TGTGCCAGCAGCTTGGACTGGGGAACCGAAAAACTGTTTTTT. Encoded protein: CASSLDWGTEKLFF. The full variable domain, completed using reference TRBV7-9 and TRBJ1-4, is DTGVSQNPRHKITKRGQNVTFRCDPISEHNRLYWYRQTLGQGPEFLTYFQNEAQLEKSRLLSDRFSAERPKGSFSTLEIQRTEQGDSAMYLCASSLDWGTEKLFFGSGTQLSVL.

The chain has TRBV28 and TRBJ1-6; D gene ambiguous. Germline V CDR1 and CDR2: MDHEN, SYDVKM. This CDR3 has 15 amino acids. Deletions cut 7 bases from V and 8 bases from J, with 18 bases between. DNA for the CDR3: TGTGCCAGCAACCCTCTTACGGGGAGGGATTCACCCCTCCACTTT. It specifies CASNPLTGRDSPLHF. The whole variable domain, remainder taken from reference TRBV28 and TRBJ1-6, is DVKVTQSSRYLVKRTGEKVFLECVQDMDHENMFWYRQDPGLGLRLIYFSYDVKMKEKGDIPEGYSVSREKKERFSLILESASTNQTSMYLCASNPLTGRDSPLHFGNGTRLTVT.

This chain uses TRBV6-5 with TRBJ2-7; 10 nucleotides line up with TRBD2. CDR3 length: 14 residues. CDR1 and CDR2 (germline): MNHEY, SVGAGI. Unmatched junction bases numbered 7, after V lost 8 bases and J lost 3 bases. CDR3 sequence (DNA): TGTGCCAGCGCGGCTAGCGGGAGAGTCTACGAGCAGTACTTC. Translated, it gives CASAASGRVYEQYF.

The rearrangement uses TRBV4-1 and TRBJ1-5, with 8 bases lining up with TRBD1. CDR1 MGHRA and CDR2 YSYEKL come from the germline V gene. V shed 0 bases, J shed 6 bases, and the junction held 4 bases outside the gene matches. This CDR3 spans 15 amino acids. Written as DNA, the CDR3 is TGCGCCAGCAGCCAAGAAGCGACAGGGGTTCAGCCCCAGCATTTT. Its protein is CASSQEATGVQPQHF.

The DNA for the CDR3 is TGTGCCAGCAGTCGACAGGGGGTAGCCTACGAGCAGTACTTC. It codes for CASSRQGVAYEQYF. The chain couples TRBV27 to TRBJ2-7, with 9 bases lining up with TRBD1. This CDR3 contains 14 residues. The germline CDR1 and CDR2 sequences are MNHEY and SMNVEV (reference sequence). The junction had 4 bases not matched to a gene; V was cut back by 5 bases and J by 2 bases.

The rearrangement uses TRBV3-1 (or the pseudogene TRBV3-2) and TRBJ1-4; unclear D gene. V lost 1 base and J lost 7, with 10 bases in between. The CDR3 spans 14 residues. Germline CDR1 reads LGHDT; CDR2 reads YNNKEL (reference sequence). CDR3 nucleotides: TGTGCCAGCAGCCAAGCTGGGGTCGGTGAAAAACTGTTTTTT. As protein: CASSQAGVGEKLFF.

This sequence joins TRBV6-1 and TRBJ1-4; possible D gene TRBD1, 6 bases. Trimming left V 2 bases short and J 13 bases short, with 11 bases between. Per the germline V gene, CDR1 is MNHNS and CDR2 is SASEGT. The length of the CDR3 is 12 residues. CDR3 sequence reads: CASSENRVILFF. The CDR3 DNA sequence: TGTGCCAGCAGTGAAAACAGGGTTATACTGTTTTTT.

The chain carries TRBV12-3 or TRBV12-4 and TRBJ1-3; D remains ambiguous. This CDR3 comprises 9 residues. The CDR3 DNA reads TGTTTCCGCGGAAACACCATATATTTT. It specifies CFRGNTIYF.